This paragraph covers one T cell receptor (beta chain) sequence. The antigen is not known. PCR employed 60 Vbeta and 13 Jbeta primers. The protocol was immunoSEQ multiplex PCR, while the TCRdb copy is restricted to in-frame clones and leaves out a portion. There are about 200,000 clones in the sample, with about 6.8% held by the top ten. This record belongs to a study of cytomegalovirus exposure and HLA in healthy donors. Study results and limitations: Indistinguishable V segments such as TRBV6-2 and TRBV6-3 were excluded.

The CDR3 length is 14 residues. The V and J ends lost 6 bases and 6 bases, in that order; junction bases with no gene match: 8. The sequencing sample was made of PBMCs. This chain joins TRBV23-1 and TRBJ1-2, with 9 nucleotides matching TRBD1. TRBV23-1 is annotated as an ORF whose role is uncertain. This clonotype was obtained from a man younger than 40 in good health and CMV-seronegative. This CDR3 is CASSPETGGHGYTF. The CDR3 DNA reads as TGCGCCAGCAGCCCTGAGACAGGGGGTCATGGCTACACCTTC.